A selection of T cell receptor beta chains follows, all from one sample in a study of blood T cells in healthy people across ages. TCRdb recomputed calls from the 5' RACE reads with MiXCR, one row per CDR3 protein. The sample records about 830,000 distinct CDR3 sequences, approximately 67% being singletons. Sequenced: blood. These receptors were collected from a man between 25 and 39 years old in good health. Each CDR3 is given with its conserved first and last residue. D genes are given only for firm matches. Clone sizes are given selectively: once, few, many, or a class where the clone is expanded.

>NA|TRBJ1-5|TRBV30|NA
TGTGCCTGGAGTTGGGGTGCGGCGGTTCAGCCCCAGCATTTT
CAWSWGAAVQPQHF
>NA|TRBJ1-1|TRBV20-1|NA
TGCAGTGCTACCCGACGGGAGAACACTGAAGCTTTCTTT
CSATRRENTEAFF
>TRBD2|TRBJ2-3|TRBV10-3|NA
TGTGCCATCAGTGATCTCGGTCGGGGGGGCGATGGAGATACGCAGTATTTT
CAISDLGRGGDGDTQYF
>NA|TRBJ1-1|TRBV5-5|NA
TGTGCCAGCAGCTTGGCCGGGGGGAACACTGAAGCTTTCTTT
CASSLAGGNTEAFF
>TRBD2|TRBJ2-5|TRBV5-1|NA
TGCGCCAGCAGCTTGACCACCGGGACTAGTCAAGAGACCCAGTACTTC
CASSLTTGTSQETQYF
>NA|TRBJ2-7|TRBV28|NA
TGTGCCAGCAGTTTAGACCCCGGATCCTACGAGCAGTACTTC
CASSLDPGSYEQYF
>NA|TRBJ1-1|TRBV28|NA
TGTGCCAGCAGTTTCGAGTACACTGAAGCTTTCTTT
CASSFEYTEAFF
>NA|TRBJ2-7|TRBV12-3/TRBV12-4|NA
TGTGCCAGCCGAGGCGTAAACCCCTACGAGCAGTACTTC
CASRGVNPYEQYF
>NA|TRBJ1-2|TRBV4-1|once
TGCGCCAGCAGCCAAGAGAGAAGGGACTCCTATGGCTACACCTTC
CASSQERRDSYGYTF
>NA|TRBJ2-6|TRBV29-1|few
TGCAGCGTTGAACAGGACCACTCTGGGGCCAACGTCCTGACTTTC
CSVEQDHSGANVLTF
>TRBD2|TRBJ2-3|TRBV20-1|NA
TGCAGTGCTAAACCACGGGGGGGTTTCACAGATACGCAGTATTTT
CSAKPRGGFTDTQYF
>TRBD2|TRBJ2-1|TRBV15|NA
TGTGCCACCAGCAGATGGGGAGGGAACAATGAGCAGTTCTTC
CATSRWGGNNEQFF